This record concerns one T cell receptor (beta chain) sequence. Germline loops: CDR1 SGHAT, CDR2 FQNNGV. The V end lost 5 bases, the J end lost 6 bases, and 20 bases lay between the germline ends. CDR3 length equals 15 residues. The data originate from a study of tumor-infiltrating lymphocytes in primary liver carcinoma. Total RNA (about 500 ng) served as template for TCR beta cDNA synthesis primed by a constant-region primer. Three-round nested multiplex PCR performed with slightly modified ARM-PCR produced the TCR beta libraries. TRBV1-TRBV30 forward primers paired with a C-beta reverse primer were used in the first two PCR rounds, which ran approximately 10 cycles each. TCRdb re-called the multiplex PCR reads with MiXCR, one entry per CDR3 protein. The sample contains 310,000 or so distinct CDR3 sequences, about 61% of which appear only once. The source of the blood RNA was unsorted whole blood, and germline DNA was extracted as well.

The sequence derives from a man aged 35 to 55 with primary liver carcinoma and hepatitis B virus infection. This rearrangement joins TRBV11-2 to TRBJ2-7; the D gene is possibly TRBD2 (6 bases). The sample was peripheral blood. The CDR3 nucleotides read TGTGCCAGCAGCAAGGGGACTCCCCCCACGAGCGAGCAGTACTTC. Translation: CASSKGTPPTSEQYF.